The rows below give T cell receptor beta chains drawn from one sample of a study of cytomegalovirus exposure and HLA in healthy donors. Clones were read by immunoSEQ multiplex PCR, and TCRdb kept only the in-frame ones, dropping some. The table shows about 96,000 clones, with roughly 74% occurring only once. Source material: PBMCs. These receptors all stem from a woman in her sixties or seventies in good health and CMV-seropositive. CDR3s include the opening cysteine and the closing phenylalanine or tryptophan. A D gene is named only where the DNA matches it firmly.

D gene: NA; V gene: TRBV2; CDR3 length: 11; J gene: TRBJ2-7; CDR3 protein: CASTQNYEQYF
D gene: TRBD2; V gene: TRBV27; CDR3 length: 13; J gene: TRBJ2-7; CDR3 protein: CASSGLAGVEQYF
D gene: NA; V gene: TRBV9; CDR3 length: 14; J gene: TRBJ2-7; CDR3 protein: CASSSDRSSYEQYF
D gene: NA; V gene: TRBV5-4; CDR3 length: 14; J gene: TRBJ1-4; CDR3 protein: CASSPGQLNEKLFF
D gene: TRBD1; V gene: TRBV5-1; CDR3 length: 15; J gene: TRBJ2-1; CDR3 protein: CASSPGTEGLNEQFF
D gene: NA; V gene: TRBV19; CDR3 length: 15; J gene: TRBJ1-4; CDR3 protein: CASASGGWANEKLFF
D gene: NA; V gene: TRBV5-4; CDR3 length: 14; J gene: TRBJ1-4; CDR3 protein: CASSYGRGGEKLFF
D gene: NA; V gene: TRBV10-1; CDR3 length: 14; J gene: TRBJ2-7; CDR3 protein: CASSRGQSSYEQYF
D gene: NA; V gene: TRBV27; CDR3 length: 14; J gene: TRBJ2-3; CDR3 protein: CASSATKIADTQYF
D gene: TRBD1; V gene: TRBV7-9; CDR3 length: 14; J gene: TRBJ1-4; CDR3 protein: CASSPVRGREKLFF
D gene: TRBD1; V gene: TRBV5-5; CDR3 length: 15; J gene: TRBJ1-5; CDR3 protein: CASSRGTGLNQPQHF
D gene: TRBD1; V gene: TRBV19; CDR3 length: 13; J gene: TRBJ2-2; CDR3 protein: CASSDRGTGELFF
D gene: TRBD2; V gene: TRBV29-1; CDR3 length: 12; J gene: TRBJ2-5; CDR3 protein: CSVRLAGETQYF
D gene: NA; V gene: TRBV6-8; CDR3 length: 17; J gene: TRBJ1-6; CDR3 protein: CASSYQACGHNNSPLHF
D gene: NA; V gene: TRBV7-2; CDR3 length: 14; J gene: TRBJ2-3; CDR3 protein: CASSLRGGTDTQYF
D gene: TRBD1; V gene: TRBV7-9; CDR3 length: 14; J gene: TRBJ2-3; CDR3 protein: CASRPGQGTDTQYF
D gene: TRBD2; V gene: TRBV6-5; CDR3 length: 16; J gene: TRBJ2-1; CDR3 protein: CASSYQGSGTHNEQFF
D gene: NA; V gene: TRBV4-2; CDR3 length: 14; J gene: TRBJ1-1; CDR3 protein: CASSRNRVNTEAFF
D gene: NA; V gene: TRBV19; CDR3 length: 14; J gene: TRBJ1-1; CDR3 protein: CASSITRGGTEAFF
D gene: TRBD1; V gene: TRBV19; CDR3 length: 15; J gene: TRBJ1-1; CDR3 protein: CASSNRGQWSTEAFF
D gene: NA; V gene: TRBV11-2; CDR3 length: 13; J gene: TRBJ1-5; CDR3 protein: CASSPDRNQPQHF
D gene: NA; V gene: TRBV27; CDR3 length: 15; J gene: TRBJ2-6; CDR3 protein: CASRLQGFGANVLTF
D gene: NA; V gene: TRBV30; CDR3 length: 14; J gene: TRBJ1-5; CDR3 protein: CAWSVSRGIQPQHF
D gene: TRBD1; V gene: TRBV5-1; CDR3 length: 17; J gene: TRBJ2-3; CDR3 protein: CASSQTGTGIGTDTQYF
D gene: TRBD1; V gene: TRBV5-6; CDR3 length: 15; J gene: TRBJ1-5; CDR3 protein: CASSLGGRGRQPQHF
D gene: NA; V gene: TRBV28; CDR3 length: 16; J gene: TRBJ1-5; CDR3 protein: CASSFRGVGSNQPQHF
D gene: NA; V gene: TRBV28; CDR3 length: 15; J gene: TRBJ2-3; CDR3 protein: CASRGFQVHTDTQYF
D gene: NA; V gene: TRBV11-2; CDR3 length: 13; J gene: TRBJ2-5; CDR3 protein: CASSLGQQETQYF
D gene: TRBD1; V gene: TRBV10-3; CDR3 length: 14; J gene: TRBJ1-4; CDR3 protein: CAIRRTGDNEKLFF
D gene: TRBD1; V gene: TRBV2; CDR3 length: 13; J gene: TRBJ2-7; CDR3 protein: CASSGTGDYEQYF
D gene: TRBD2; V gene: TRBV7-2; CDR3 length: 15; J gene: TRBJ2-7; CDR3 protein: CASSLSRGGFGEQYF
D gene: NA; V gene: TRBV7-3; CDR3 length: 13; J gene: TRBJ2-3; CDR3 protein: CASSLESTDTQYF
D gene: TRBD1; V gene: TRBV6-5; CDR3 length: 16; J gene: TRBJ2-7; CDR3 protein: CASSYSGGRGHREQYF
D gene: NA; V gene: TRBV7-8; CDR3 length: 12; J gene: TRBJ2-7; CDR3 protein: CASSMSSYEQYF
D gene: TRBD1; V gene: TRBV18; CDR3 length: 17; J gene: TRBJ1-5; CDR3 protein: CASSTGTAQEGNQPQHF
D gene: NA; V gene: TRBV4-1; CDR3 length: 15; J gene: TRBJ1-4; CDR3 protein: CASRIRGISNEKLFF
D gene: NA; V gene: TRBV7-6; CDR3 length: 14; J gene: TRBJ2-7; CDR3 protein: CASSRTGGKIEQYF
D gene: TRBD2; V gene: TRBV27; CDR3 length: 18; J gene: TRBJ2-3; CDR3 protein: CASNPYRTSGRSTDTQYF
D gene: TRBD1; V gene: TRBV19; CDR3 length: 15; J gene: TRBJ2-3; CDR3 protein: CASRDRGSASDTQYF
D gene: TRBD2; V gene: TRBV9; CDR3 length: 19; J gene: TRBJ2-7; CDR3 protein: CASSVAGTSGSANSYEQYF
D gene: TRBD2; V gene: TRBV6-4; CDR3 length: 16; J gene: TRBJ2-2; CDR3 protein: CASSVLAGGNTGELFF
D gene: TRBD2; V gene: TRBV12-5; CDR3 length: 20; J gene: TRBJ2-2; CDR3 protein: CASGLVSPLQLAANTGELFF
D gene: TRBD1; V gene: TRBV27; CDR3 length: 14; J gene: TRBJ1-1; CDR3 protein: CASKTGGIYTEAFF
D gene: NA; V gene: TRBV2; CDR3 length: 14; J gene: TRBJ1-5; CDR3 protein: CASSATLEYQPQHF